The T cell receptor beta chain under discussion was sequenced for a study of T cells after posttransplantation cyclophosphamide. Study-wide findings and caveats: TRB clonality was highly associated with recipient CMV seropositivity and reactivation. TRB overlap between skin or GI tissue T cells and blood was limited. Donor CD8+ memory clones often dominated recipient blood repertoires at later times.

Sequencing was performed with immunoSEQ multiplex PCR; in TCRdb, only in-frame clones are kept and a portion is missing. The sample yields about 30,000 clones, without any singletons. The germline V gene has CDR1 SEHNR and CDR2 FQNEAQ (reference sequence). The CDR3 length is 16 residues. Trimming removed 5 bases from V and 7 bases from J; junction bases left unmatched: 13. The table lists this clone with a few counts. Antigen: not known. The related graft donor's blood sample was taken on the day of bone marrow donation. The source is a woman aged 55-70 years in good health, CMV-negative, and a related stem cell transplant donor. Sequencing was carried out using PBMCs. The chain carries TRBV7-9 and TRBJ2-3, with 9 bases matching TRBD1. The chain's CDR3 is CASSLEVGQGRNTQYF. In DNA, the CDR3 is TGTGCCAGCAGCCTAGAGGTAGGACAGGGGAGGAATACGCAGTATTTT. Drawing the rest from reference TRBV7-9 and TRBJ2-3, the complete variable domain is DTGVSQNPRHKITKRGQNVTFRCDPISEHNRLYWYRQTLGQGPEFLTYFQNEAQLEKSRLLSDRFSAERPKGSFSTLEIQRTEQGDSAMYLCASSLEVGQGRNTQYFGPGTRLTVL.